In its sample, the clone carrying this T cell receptor (beta chain) was seen a few times. What it recognizes is unknown. This entry comes from a study of response to subunit inactivated influenza vaccine. Study-level points and caveats: New T cells are recruited in small numbers by each seasonal influenza vaccination, according to the authors' suggestion.

TCRdb processed the RT-PCR reads anew with MiXCR; each CDR3 protein has one entry. This sample has over 300,000 distinct CDR3 sequences; about a fifth occur once, and the top ten carry roughly 10%. J was trimmed by 6 bases and V by 3 bases; bases with no gene match: 3. This CDR3 has 15 amino acids. Germline-derived CDR1 and CDR2 are SGHRS and YFSETQ. The clonotype was recovered from a man between 50 and 70 years old who received an inactivated influenza vaccine. The gene calls are TRBV5-1 and TRBJ1-6; 10 bases are a match to TRBD1. The sample consisted of PBMCs from blood, taken less than 22 months after vaccination. CDR3 sequence (DNA): TGCGCCAGCAGCTATTGGACAGGGGGTAATTCACCCCTCCACTTT. Translation gives CASSYWTGGNSPLHF.